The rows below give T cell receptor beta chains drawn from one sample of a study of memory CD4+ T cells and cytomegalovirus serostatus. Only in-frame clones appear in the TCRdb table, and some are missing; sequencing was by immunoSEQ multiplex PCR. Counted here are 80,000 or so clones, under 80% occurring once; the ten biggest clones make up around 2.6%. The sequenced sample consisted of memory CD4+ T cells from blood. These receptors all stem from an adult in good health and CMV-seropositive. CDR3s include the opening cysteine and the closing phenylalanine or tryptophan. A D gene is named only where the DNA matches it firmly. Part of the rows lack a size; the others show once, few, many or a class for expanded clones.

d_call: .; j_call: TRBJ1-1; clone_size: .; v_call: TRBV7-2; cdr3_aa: CASSLTAGNTEAFF; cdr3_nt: TGTGCCAGCAGCTTAACGGCCGGGAACACTGAAGCTTTCTTT
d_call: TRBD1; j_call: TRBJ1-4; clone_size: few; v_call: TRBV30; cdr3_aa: CAWNRGREKLFF; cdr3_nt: TGTGCCTGGAACAGGGGCCGTGAAAAACTGTTTTTT
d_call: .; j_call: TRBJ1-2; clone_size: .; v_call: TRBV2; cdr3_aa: CASRGTAQGYTF; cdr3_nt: TGTGCCAGCAGGGGGACTGCCCAGGGCTACACCTTC
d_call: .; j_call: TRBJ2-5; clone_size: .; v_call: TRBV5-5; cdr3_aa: CASSLEWGLVEETQYF; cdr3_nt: TGTGCCAGCAGCTTGGAATGGGGGCTTGTGGAAGAGACCCAGTACTTC
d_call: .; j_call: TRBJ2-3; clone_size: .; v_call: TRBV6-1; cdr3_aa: CASSVVTLTDTQYF; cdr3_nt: TGTGCCAGCAGTGTAGTGACTCTCACAGATACGCAGTATTTT
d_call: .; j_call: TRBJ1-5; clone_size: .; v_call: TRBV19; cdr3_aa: CASSMGTSVDSNQPQHF; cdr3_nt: TGTGCCAGTAGTATGGGGACCAGCGTAGATAGCAATCAGCCCCAGCATTTT
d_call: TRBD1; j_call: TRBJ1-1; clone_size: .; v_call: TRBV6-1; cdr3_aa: CASIRTGGLNTEAFF; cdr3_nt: TGTGCCAGCATCCGCACAGGGGGATTGAACACTGAAGCTTTCTTT
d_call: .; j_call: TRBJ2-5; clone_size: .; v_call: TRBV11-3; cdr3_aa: CASSLESGGGQETQYF; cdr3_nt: TGTGCCAGCAGCTTAGAGTCGGGGGGCGGACAAGAGACCCAGTACTTC
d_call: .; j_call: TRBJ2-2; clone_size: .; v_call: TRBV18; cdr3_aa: CASSRTGDTNTGELFF; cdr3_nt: TGTGCCAGCTCACGAACGGGGGATACGAACACCGGGGAGCTGTTTTTT
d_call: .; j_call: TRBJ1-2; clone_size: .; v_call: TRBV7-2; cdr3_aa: CASSGETTKSYTF; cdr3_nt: TGTGCCAGCAGCGGCGAGACAACGAAGAGCTACACCTTC
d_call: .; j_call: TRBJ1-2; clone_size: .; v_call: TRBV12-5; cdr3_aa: CASGYSPGDYGYTF; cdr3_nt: TGTGCTAGTGGTTACAGTCCAGGGGACTATGGCTACACCTTC
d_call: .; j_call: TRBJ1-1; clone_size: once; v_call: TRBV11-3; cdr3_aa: CASSPYRSWGREETEAFF; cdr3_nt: TGTGCCAGCAGCCCCTACCGCTCCTGGGGCAGGGAGGAAACTGAAGCTTTCTTT
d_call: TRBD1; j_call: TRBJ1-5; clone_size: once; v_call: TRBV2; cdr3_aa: CASSPTGVDQPQHF; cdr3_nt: TGTGCCAGCAGTCCTACAGGGGTTGACCAGCCCCAGCATTTT
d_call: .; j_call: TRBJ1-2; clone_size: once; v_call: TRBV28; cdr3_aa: CASSSPWGYTF; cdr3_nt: TGTGCCAGCAGTTCGCCGTGGGGCTACACCTTC
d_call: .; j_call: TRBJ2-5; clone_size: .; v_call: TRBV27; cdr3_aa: CASSFEGETQYF; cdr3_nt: TGTGCCAGCAGTTTTGAGGGAGAGACCCAGTACTTC
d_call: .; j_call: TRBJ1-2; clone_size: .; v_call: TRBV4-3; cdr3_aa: CASSQVLRVTSNGYTF; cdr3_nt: TGCGCCAGCAGCCAAGTTTTAAGGGTCACCTCAAATGGCTACACCTTC